What follows is one T cell receptor (beta chain) and its context. The sample is drawn from a study of blood T cell repertoires in COVID-19. Overall study context: The United States, Italy and Spain provided the acute and convalescent COVID-19 samples. The analysed material was cDNA or gDNA that came from T cells, B-cell-depleted T cells, or PBMCs.

The CDR3 spans 13 residues. Germline V gene sequence: CDR1 LGHDT, CDR2 YNNKEL (reference sequence). V was pared by 3 bases and J by 8 bases, with 13 bases between. Per the authors' pipeline: How many nucleated cells were present was estimated from reference gene primer amplification. Assay used: immunoSEQ multiplex PCR; TCRdb lists only in-frame clones, some missing. That table is the source of V, J and clone size, and D and trimming were worked out from the DNA. The sample has about 110,000 clones; 88% are singletons. The sequenced material came from peripheral blood. This rearrangement joins TRBV3-1 (or the pseudogene TRBV3-2) to TRBJ1-1, with a tentative D call TRBD1 (6 bases). This TCR derives from a human donor in a cohort sampled during active COVID-19. The CDR3 loop is CASSQTRQEEAFF. In DNA form, the CDR3 reads TGTGCCAGCAGCCAGACCCGACAGGAAGAAGCTTTCTTT.